The text below deals with one T cell receptor (beta chain). This specimen comes from a study of shared clonotypes between healthy human individuals. CDR3 size: 14 residues. Trimming took off 2 bases at V and 2 bases at J, with 9 bases between the two ends. Germline V lookup: CDR1 SGHRS, CDR2 YFSETQ. The table came from immunoSEQ multiplex PCR; TCRdb's copy has only in-frame clones and leaves some out. The data show over a million clones, approximately 98.5% seen once. The origin of this receptor is a man aged 25-40 years in good health. The V gene is TRBV5-1, the J gene TRBJ2-3, with D unclear. The specimen was naive CD4+ T cells sorted from blood. Regarding subset: CD45RA+ positively selected. Here the CDR3 DNA reads TGCGCCAGCAGCTTCAAGAGCTCCACAGATACGCAGTATTTT. It specifies CASSFKSSTDTQYF.